This record looks at one TCR beta chain sequence and its context. Its target is unknown. The data belong to a study of cytomegalovirus exposure and HLA in healthy donors. On the study more broadly: Tens of millions of unique TCRs from HLA-typed donors were held in an early data release.

With 60 Vbeta and 13 Jbeta primers, the PCR was carried out. Libraries were prepared by immunoSEQ multiplex PCR; TCRdb keeps only in-frame clonotypes and omits some of them. The sample records 200,000 to 250,000 clones, about 80% being singletons. Study conclusions and caveats: TCR beta sequences reportedly predicted most subjects' HLA-A and HLA-B alleles accurately. A later analysis linked a missense DCLRE1C variant to TCR beta V- and J-gene trimming.

CDR3 length: 14 residues. Germline V CDR1 and CDR2: SGHNT, YYREEE (reference sequence). The J segment lost 0 bases and the V segment lost 3 bases, leaving 2 bases of the junction unmatched. The sample taken for sequencing was PBMCs. The chain joins TRBV5-4 to TRBJ1-1; 7 bases line up with TRBD1. The source of this sequence is a woman aged 40 to 50 in good health and CMV-seronegative. The CDR3 DNA sequence: TGTGCCAGCAGCTCCGACAGGGTGAACACTGAAGCTTTCTTT. It encodes CASSSDRVNTEAFF.